This T cell receptor (beta chain) comes out of a study of blood T cell repertoires in COVID-19. Looking at the study overall: Spain, Italy and the United States supplied samples that represented acute and convalescent COVID-19. T cells, B-cell-depleted T cells, or PBMCs provided the cDNA or gDNA that served as material.

Under the authors' procedure: Reference gene primers were amplified, and this amplification served to estimate nucleated cell counts. Profiled with immunoSEQ multiplex PCR; TCRdb holds only in-frame clones, not every one. V, J and clone size are taken as reported in that table, and D and trimming were inferred from the DNA itself. The repertoire holds about 150,000 clones, around 85% seen once, with over 4.5% in the top ten. V lost 6 bases, J lost 2 bases, and 10 bases lay in between. Germline V gene sequence: CDR1 MDHEN, CDR2 SYDVKM. The CDR3 spans 13 residues. The sequenced material came from peripheral blood. This TCR came from a human donor in a cohort sampled during active COVID-19. V and J are TRBV28 and TRBJ1-2, with D uncertain. The CDR3 DNA reads as TGTGCCAGCAGAAAAACAGAAAACTATGGCTACACCTTC. Amino acids: CASRKTENYGYTF.